The next 27 T cell receptor beta chains were all read from a single sample in a study of cytomegalovirus exposure and HLA in healthy donors. 13 Jbeta primers and 60 Vbeta primers were used for the PCR. Method: immunoSEQ multiplex PCR; TCRdb's copy keeps in-frame clones and lacks some. Here the sample spans roughly 82,000 clones, roughly four fifths being singletons. The sequenced sample was PBMCs. These receptors were taken from a woman between 45 and 60 years old in good health and CMV-seropositive.

This clone was recorded only once. The chain couples TRBV7-9 to TRBJ2-1, with 7 positions matching TRBD1. Germline trimming cut 6 bases from V and 6 bases from J; bases unmatched to any gene: 2. Per the germline V gene, CDR1 is SEHNR and CDR2 is FQNEAQ (reference sequence). This CDR3 has 12 amino acids. CDR3 region: CASRRTGNEQFF. DNA of the CDR3: TGTGCCAGCAGGCGGACAGGCAATGAGCAGTTCTTC.

This chain connects TRBV19 to TRBJ2-7; 9 positions agree with TRBD1. CDR1 and CDR2 from the germline V gene are LNHDA and SQIVND (reference sequence). Trimming at V came to 3 bases and at J to 2 bases, leaving 8 bases not matched to a gene. The CDR3 sequence is 16 residues long. The chain's CDR3 is CASSISSGQGPYEQYF. The CDR3 bases are TGTGCCAGTAGTATCTCCTCGGGACAGGGTCCCTACGAGCAGTACTTC.

The V gene is TRBV5-4, the J gene TRBJ2-1, with TRBD2 matching 8 bases. CDR1 and CDR2 (germline): SGHNT, YYREEE (reference sequence). J gave up 9 bases and V 3 bases, and 11 bases lay outside the gene matches. This CDR3 is 15 amino acids long. For the CDR3, the DNA is TGTGCCAGCAGCTCCGGGACTAGAGATCTTACTGAGCAGTTCTTC. The encoded protein is CASSSGTRDLTEQFF. The full variable domain, in which reference TRBV5-4 and TRBJ2-1 provide the parts outside the CDR3, is ETGVTQSPTHLIKTRGQQVTLRCSSQSGHNTVSWYQQALGQGPQFIFQYYREEENGRGNFPPRFSGLQFPNYSSELNVNALELDDSALYLCASSSGTRDLTEQFFGPGTRLTVL.

The chain combines TRBV7-8 with TRBJ1-1, with TRBD1 matching over 7 bases. Trimming removed 5 bases from V and 4 bases from J; junction bases left unmatched: 7. The CDR3 is 14 amino acids. CDR1 is SGHVS, CDR2 FQNEAQ, per germline. The CDR3 DNA follows: TGTGCCAGCAGCCCAGGGGGTGGGGGCACTGAAGCTTTCTTT. Protein: CASSPGGGGTEAFF.

V and J are TRBV6-5 and TRBJ2-2; D possibly corresponds to TRBD2 (5 bases). The V gene's germline CDR1 is MNHEY and CDR2 SVGAGI. This CDR3 is built from 16 residues. Trimming removed 0 bases at V and 3 bases at J, with 11 bases between. CDR3 loop: CASSYSGGWDTGELFF. The CDR3 nucleotides are TGTGCCAGCAGTTACTCGGGCGGGTGGGACACCGGGGAGCTGTTTTTT.

The rearrangement joins TRBV6-5 to TRBJ2-5; D gene uncertain. Trimming shortened V by 5 bases and J by 5 bases, and 9 bases separated the two germline ends. This CDR3 is 12 amino acids long. Germline V lookup: CDR1 MNHEY, CDR2 SVGAGI. CDR3 sequence: CASSKAPETQYF. The DNA of the CDR3 is TGTGCCAGCAGTAAAGCTCCGGAGACCCAGTACTTC.

The chain is built from TRBV4-2 and TRBJ2-3; 10 bases fit TRBD2. Germline assignment: CDR1 LGHNA and CDR2 YNFKEQ. The CDR3 spans 16 residues. With 2 bases clipped from V and 7 bases from J, the junction kept 9 bases outside the gene matches. CDR3: CASSQRAAGGGHTQYF. The CDR3 coding sequence is TGTGCCAGCAGCCAACGGGCAGCGGGAGGGGGACATACGCAGTATTTT.

The CDR3 sequence: CASGQVGEQFF. The CDR3 DNA reads as TGCGCCAGCGGCCAGGTTGGTGAGCAGTTCTTC. This sequence joins TRBV10-1 and TRBJ2-1, with no clear D. The V gene's germline CDR1 is WNHNN and CDR2 SYGVQD (reference sequence). V gave up 8 bases and J gave up 9 bases, with 11 bases separating them. This CDR3 region has 11 residues.

The chain recombines TRBV7-9 with TRBJ2-7; 9 nucleotides line up with TRBD2. This CDR3 comprises 15 residues. Looked up from germline, CDR1 is SEHNR and CDR2 is FQNEAQ (reference sequence). After removal of 0 bases from V and 1 base from J, the junction contained 1 base not matched to a gene. The CDR3 loop is CASSLASGSSYEQYF. CDR3 bases: TGTGCCAGCAGCTTAGCTAGCGGGAGTTCCTACGAGCAGTACTTC. Drawing the rest from reference TRBV7-9 and TRBJ2-7, the complete variable domain is DTGVSQNPRHKITKRGQNVTFRCDPISEHNRLYWYRQTLGQGPEFLTYFQNEAQLEKSRLLSDRFSAERPKGSFSTLEIQRTEQGDSAMYLCASSLASGSSYEQYFGPGTRLTVT.

The chain couples TRBV6-5 to TRBJ1-2; possible D gene TRBD1, 6 bases. In germline, CDR1 is MNHEY, CDR2 SVGAGI. With 4 bases removed from V and 4 bases from J, the gap between germline ends came to 10 bases. The CDR3 extends over 13 amino acids. Written as DNA, the CDR3 is TGTGCCAGCAGTTTGGGACAACCCTATGGCTACACCTTC. This translates into CASSLGQPYGYTF.

The V gene is TRBV2, the J gene TRBJ2-1, with D possibly being TRBD1 (6 bases). Germline assignment: CDR1 SNHLY and CDR2 FYNNEI. Trimming cost V 7 bases and J 7 bases, with 8 bases left between them. This CDR3 is built from 11 residues. CDR3 loop: CASTRGNEQFF. CDR3 nucleotides: TGTGCCAGCACAAGGGGGAATGAGCAGTTCTTC.

The rearrangement uses TRBV9 and TRBJ1-6, with a tentative D call TRBD1 (5 bases). CDR3 length: 16 residues. Germline CDR1 reads SGDLS; CDR2 reads YYNGEE. Deletions cut 0 bases from V and 13 bases from J, with 20 bases between. The CDR3 DNA is TGTGCCAGCAGCGTAGCTAAAGAAGTGGGACGGGGGCCCCTCCACTTT. Translation gives CASSVAKEVGRGPLHF.

V usage is TRBV6-1 and J usage is TRBJ2-2, with D possibly matching TRBD1 (7 bases). The CDR3 is 14 residues long. Germline loops: CDR1 MNHNS, CDR2 SASEGT. V was clipped by 8 bases and J by 8 bases, with 18 bases between them. The DNA for the CDR3 is TGTGCCAGCGATGGGCCCAGGGGGGTAGGGGAGCTGTTTTTT. Translating gives CASDGPRGVGELFF.

This chain connects TRBV6-1 to TRBJ2-7; 7 positions match TRBD2. The junction had 12 bases not matched to a gene; V was cut back by 4 bases and J by 6 bases. This CDR3 is built from 15 residues. From germline, CDR1 is MNHNS and CDR2 SASEGT. Here the CDR3 DNA reads TGTGCCAGCAGTGTAAGAGGGAGGGCCCTCGGCGAGCAGTACTTC. Translated: CASSVRGRALGEQYF.

This chain connects TRBV7-8 to TRBJ2-7; D unclear. Germline CDR1 and CDR2: SGHVS and FQNEAQ. The CDR3 sequence is 11 residues long. V lost 5 bases to trimming and J lost 5 bases, with 7 bases between them. The CDR3 nucleotides read TGTGCCAGCAGCCTCCTCGACGAGCAGTACTTC. The encoded protein is CASSLLDEQYF.

CDR3 region: CASLPGLATPNEQFF. The CDR3, as DNA: TGTGCCAGCCTCCCGGGACTAGCTACTCCCAATGAGCAGTTCTTC. The gene calls are TRBV28 and TRBJ2-1, with 9 bases aligning to TRBD2. Per germline, CDR1 MDHEN and CDR2 SYDVKM. The trim removed 8 bases at V and 6 bases at J, leaving 11 bases unmatched. The CDR3 is 15 amino acids.

V and J are TRBV11-3 and TRBJ2-5, with 9 positions matching TRBD1. Germline V gene data show CDR1 as SGHNT and CDR2 as YENEEA. This CDR3 has 17 amino acids. V gave up 1 base and J gave up 2 bases; unmatched junction bases: 8. The CDR3, as DNA: TGTGCCAGCAGCTTAGGGGGACAGGGAGGTTATCAAGAGACCCAGTACTTC. Translation gives CASSLGGQGGYQETQYF.

V is TRBV2 and J is TRBJ2-5, with 9 nucleotides matching TRBD2. The V gene end was trimmed by 7 bases and the J gene end by 4 bases; junction bases not matched to a gene: 13. CDR3 length equals 16 residues. CDR1 is SNHLY, CDR2 FYNNEI, per germline. CDR3 bases: TGTGCCAGCACAAACGCAAAAGCGGGAGGCGGAGAGACCCAGTACTTC. Translated: CASTNAKAGGGETQYF.

J is TRBJ1-5 and V is TRBV5-8; D remains ambiguous. Trimming stripped 0 bases from V and 4 bases from J, with 11 bases between. CDR1 and CDR2 from the germline V gene are SGHTS and YDEGEE. This CDR3 has 15 residues. The CDR3 protein is CASSLAGLANQPQHF. In nucleotides, the CDR3 is TGTGCCAGCAGCTTGGCTGGCCTTGCAAATCAGCCCCAGCATTTT.

This clone came up once. Other DNA sequences of this sample code for an identical CDR3. The rearrangement joins TRBV28 to TRBJ1-2; a possible D gene is TRBD1 (6 bases). The CDR3 is made up of 13 amino acids. CDR1 and CDR2 (germline): MDHEN, SYDVKM. V shed 6 bases and J shed 1 base, with 9 bases lying between them. For the CDR3, the DNA is TGTGCCAGCAGAGTGGACAGTAACTATGGCTACACCTTC. It yields the protein CASRVDSNYGYTF.

The rearrangement joins TRBV27 to TRBJ1-1; perhaps TRBD1 as D (6 bases). This CDR3 contains 14 residues. Germline CDR1 reads MNHEY; CDR2 reads SMNVEV (reference sequence). With 6 bases removed from V and 1 base from J, the gap between germline ends came to 12 bases. Written as DNA, the CDR3 is TGTGCCAGCAGAAGGGGGTTTGGGAACACTGAAGCTTTCTTT. It specifies CASRRGFGNTEAFF.

The V gene is TRBV19, the J gene TRBJ2-1, with 10 bases matching TRBD2. The trim removed 4 bases at V and 8 bases at J, leaving 8 bases unmatched. The germline CDR1 and CDR2 sequences are LNHDA and SQIVND (reference sequence). This CDR3 comprises 15 residues. This CDR3 reads CASSTRGLASDEQFF. CDR3 nucleotides: TGTGCCAGTAGTACCCGGGGACTAGCGTCAGATGAGCAGTTCTTC.

This chain uses TRBV5-6 with TRBJ1-5, with D possibly being TRBD1 (5 bases). V was shortened by 2 bases and J by 5 bases, with 11 bases between the two germline ends. CDR3 length: 14 amino acids. CDR1 and CDR2 from the germline V gene are SGHDT and YYEEEE. The CDR3 loop is CASSLWGGDQPQHF. The CDR3 nucleotides are TGTGCCAGCAGCTTATGGGGAGGGGATCAGCCCCAGCATTTT. Supplemented by reference TRBV5-6 and TRBJ1-5, the full variable domain reads DAGVTQSPTHLIKTRGQQVTLRCSPKSGHDTVSWYQQALGQGPQFIFQYYEEEERQRGNFPDRFSGHQFPNYSSELNVNALLLGDSALYLCASSLWGGDQPQHFGDGTRLSIL.

This clone was counted at least ten times. The CDR3 is CASSRVGVDTANEKLFF. For the CDR3, the DNA is TGCGCCAGCAGCCGGGTAGGGGTGGATACGGCTAATGAAAAACTGTTTTTT. The chain employs TRBV5-1 and TRBJ1-4; perhaps TRBD1 as D (5 bases). V shed 4 bases and J shed 3 bases, with 19 bases lying between them. The CDR3 spans 17 residues. CDR1 is SGHRS and CDR2 is YFSETQ in the germline V gene.

The rearrangement uses TRBV4-2 and TRBJ1-3; D unresolved. V was pared by 1 base and J by 4 bases, with 8 bases between. Germline CDR1 LGHNA, CDR2 YNFKEQ. This CDR3 is 14 amino acids long. Here the CDR3 DNA reads TGTGCCAGCAGCCAAGGAGACGGGGGAAACACCATATATTTT. Its translation is CASSQGDGGNTIYF.

V usage is TRBV6-6 and J usage is TRBJ2-4; D not resolved. Trimming took 5 bases from V and 12 from J, leaving 11 bases between them. From germline, CDR1 is MNHNY and CDR2 SVGAGI (reference sequence). The CDR3 has 11 residues. CDR3 in amino acids: CASSSPLAQYF. The CDR3 DNA is TGTGCCAGCAGTAGCCCTCTCGCTCAGTACTTC.

This chain uses TRBV2 with TRBJ2-3; a weak D match, TRBD2 (6 bases). V lost 4 bases, J lost 11 bases, and 13 bases lay in between. The CDR3 extends over 12 amino acids. The germline V gene encodes CDR1 SNHLY and CDR2 FYNNEI. CDR3 coding DNA: TGTGCCAGCAGTGGAGAGGAGGGGAGGCAGTATTTT. As protein: CASSGEEGRQYF. Drawing the rest from reference TRBV2 and TRBJ2-3, the complete variable domain is EPEVTQTPSHQVTQMGQEVILRCVPISNHLYFYWYRQILGQKVEFLVSFYNNEISEKSEIFDDQFSVERPDGSNFTLKIRSTKLEDSAMYFCASSGEEGRQYFGPGTRLTVL.